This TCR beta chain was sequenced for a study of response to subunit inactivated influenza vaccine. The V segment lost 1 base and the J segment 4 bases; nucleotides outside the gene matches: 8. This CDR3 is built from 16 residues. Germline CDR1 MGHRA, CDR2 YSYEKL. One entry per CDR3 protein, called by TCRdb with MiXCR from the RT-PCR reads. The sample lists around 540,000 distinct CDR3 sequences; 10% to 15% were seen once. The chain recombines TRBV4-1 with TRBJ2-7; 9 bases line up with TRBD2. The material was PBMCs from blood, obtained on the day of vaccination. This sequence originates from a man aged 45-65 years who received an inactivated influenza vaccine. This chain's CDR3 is CASSQVRGGASYEQYF. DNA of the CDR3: TGCGCCAGCAGCCAAGTACGCGGGGGGGCTTCTTACGAGCAGTACTTC.